What follows is one T cell receptor (beta chain) and its context. Germline CDR1 reads SGHRS; CDR2 reads YFSETQ. The V gene end was trimmed by 4 bases and the J gene end by 2 bases; junction bases not matched to a gene: 4. The CDR3 spans 16 residues. The data originate from a study of blood T cell repertoires in COVID-19. Study-wide context: COVID-19 samples from acute and convalescent phases originated in the United States, Italy and Spain. PBMCs, B-cell-depleted T cells, or T cells provided the cDNA or gDNA that made up the material.

In the source study's methods: It was from reference gene primer amplification that nucleated cell counts were estimated. Sequencing used immunoSEQ multiplex PCR; TCRdb keeps in-frame clones, though not all of them. From that table come the V and J calls and clone size; the DNA was used to work out D and trimming. The sample gives roughly 140,000 clones, 80% to 90% of which show up once; about 1.7% is in the top ten. The chain combines TRBV5-1 with TRBJ2-3; 13 bases are shared with TRBD2. The receptor was derived from a woman aged 45-59 years with acute or convalescent COVID-19. Sequencing was performed on peripheral blood. The CDR3 DNA is TGCGCCAGCAGCGTGACTAGCGGGGGGTTCACAGATACGCAGTATTTT. Residues: CASSVTSGGFTDTQYF.